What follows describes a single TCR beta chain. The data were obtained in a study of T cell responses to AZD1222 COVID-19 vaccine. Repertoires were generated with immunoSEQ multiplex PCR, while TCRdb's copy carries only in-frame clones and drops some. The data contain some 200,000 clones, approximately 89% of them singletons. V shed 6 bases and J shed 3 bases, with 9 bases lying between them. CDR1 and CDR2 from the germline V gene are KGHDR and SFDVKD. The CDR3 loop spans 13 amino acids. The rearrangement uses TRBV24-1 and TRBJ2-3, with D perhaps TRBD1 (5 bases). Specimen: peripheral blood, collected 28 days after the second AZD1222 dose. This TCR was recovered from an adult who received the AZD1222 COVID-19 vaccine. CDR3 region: CATSKQVTDTQYF. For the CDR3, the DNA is TGTGCCACCAGTAAACAGGTTACAGATACGCAGTATTTT.